One sample yielded the 5 T cell receptor beta chains listed below, sequenced in a study of Graves' ophthalmopathy and Graves' hyperthyroidism. RNA transcripts served as template for amplifying TCR beta CDR3 sequences. First-round RT-PCR relied on HTBI primers, and a second-round multiplex PCR came next. MiXCR was run by TCRdb on the multiplex PCR reads, yielding one entry per CDR3 protein. The data contain 500,000 to 600,000 distinct CDR3 sequences, less than 40% of them singletons. The sample comprised peripheral blood or thyroid tissue (not recorded which). The receptor source for this set is an adult man with Graves' hyperthyroidism.

This clonotype showed up just a few times. This chain links TRBV4-1 with TRBJ2-7; 7 bases fit TRBD1. The CDR3 consists of 16 residues. Germline V lookup: CDR1 MGHRA, CDR2 YSYEKL. J was trimmed by 2 bases and V by 5 bases; bases with no gene match: 12. CDR3 sequence reads: CASSSRDRAYPYEQYF. CDR3 DNA: TGCGCCAGCAGCTCCAGAGACAGGGCGTACCCCTACGAGCAGTACTTC.

This clonotype was observed many times. The genes are TRBV28 and TRBJ2-7; D gene ambiguous. This CDR3 contains 13 residues. Germline V gives CDR1 MDHEN, CDR2 SYDVKM. Trimming stripped 5 bases from V and 2 bases from J, with 10 bases between. CDR3 sequence: CASSPSATYEQYF. CDR3 bases: TGTGCCAGCAGTCCATCGGCAACCTACGAGCAGTACTTC.

This clonotype was recorded at least ten times. The chain links TRBV10-3 to TRBJ2-2; D gene unclear. The germline V gene encodes CDR1 ENHRY and CDR2 SYGVKD. The V end lost 3 bases, the J end lost 6 bases, and 8 bases lay between the germline ends. The CDR3 spans 13 residues. The CDR3 bases are TGTGCCATCAGTGACAGGTCCCCCGGGGAGCTGTTTTTT. Protein: CAISDRSPGELFF.

This clonotype was seen ten or more times. The CDR3 protein is CASSFGLAGGSGANVLTF. For the CDR3, the DNA is TGTGCCAGCAGCTTTGGACTAGCGGGGGGCTCTGGGGCCAACGTCCTGACTTTC. V gene TRBV13 combines with J gene TRBJ2-6, with 14 bases identical to TRBD2. J lost 0 bases, V lost 3 bases, and 1 base had no gene match. Germline V gives CDR1 PRHDT, CDR2 FYEKMQ (reference sequence). CDR3 size: 18 residues.

The chain has TRBV10-3 and TRBJ1-4; D possibly corresponds to TRBD1 (6 bases). From germline, CDR1 is ENHRY and CDR2 SYGVKD. CDR3 length: 13 residues. Trimming removed 6 bases at V and 10 bases at J, with 15 bases between. CDR3 sequence reads: CAIRGTGKGKLFF. CDR3 DNA sequence: TGTGCCATCAGGGGAACAGGGAAAGGAAAACTGTTTTTT.